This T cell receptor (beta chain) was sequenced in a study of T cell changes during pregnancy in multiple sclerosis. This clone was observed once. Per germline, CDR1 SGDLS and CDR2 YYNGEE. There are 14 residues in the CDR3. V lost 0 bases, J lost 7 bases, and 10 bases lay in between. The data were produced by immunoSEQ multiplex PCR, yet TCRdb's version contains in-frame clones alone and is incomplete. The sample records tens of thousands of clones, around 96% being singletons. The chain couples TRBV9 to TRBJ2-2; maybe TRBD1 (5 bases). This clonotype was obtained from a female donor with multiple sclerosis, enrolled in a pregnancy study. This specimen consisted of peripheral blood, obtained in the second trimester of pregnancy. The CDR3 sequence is CASSVVTGGGELFF. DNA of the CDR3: TGTGCCAGCAGCGTAGTCACAGGCGGCGGGGAGCTGTTTTTT.